Listed here are 13 T cell receptor beta chains from one sample, sequenced in a study of blood T cell repertoires in COVID-19. Sequenced by immunoSEQ multiplex PCR; TCRdb stores in-frame clones only, minus some. The table records 250,000 or so clones, roughly 90% of them present only once. The sequenced sample consisted of PBMCs or T cells enriched from blood (not recorded which). The receptors were gathered from a man in his forties who had been exposed to COVID-19.

The rearrangement links TRBV28 to TRBJ2-2, with a weak D call TRBD1 (6 bases). V was cut by 10 bases and J by 4 bases, with 22 bases left in between. This CDR3 is 16 amino acids long. Germline lookup yields CDR1 MDHEN and CDR2 SYDVKM. The DNA for the CDR3 is TGTGCCACCTGCCCGGCAGGGCAGGGGCGCACCGGGGAGCTGTTTTTT. Translating gives CATCPAGQGRTGELFF.

V usage is TRBV28 and J usage is TRBJ1-2; tentatively, D is TRBD1 (5 bases). CDR3 length: 14 amino acids. Trimming stripped 7 bases from V and 6 bases from J, with 18 bases between. CDR1 and CDR2 from the germline V gene are MDHEN and SYDVKM. Written as DNA, the CDR3 is TGTGCCAGCACCCCTGAAGGGGTCTTGCATGGCTACACCTTC. Translating gives CASTPEGVLHGYTF.

The chain is built from TRBV7-2 and TRBJ2-5; possible D gene TRBD1, 6 bases. Deletions cut 1 base from V and 4 bases from J, with 7 bases between. Germline-derived CDR1 and CDR2 are SGHTA and FQGNSA. There are 13 residues in the CDR3. The CDR3 sequence: CASSLGTVETQYF. The CDR3 coding sequence is TGTGCCAGCAGCTTAGGGACAGTAGAGACCCAGTACTTC.

The chain joins TRBV24-1 to TRBJ2-1; maybe TRBD2 (6 bases). The CDR3 runs to 17 residues. Trimming pared 3 bases from V and 7 bases from J, leaving 21 bases between. Germline loops: CDR1 KGHDR, CDR2 SFDVKD. CDR3 protein: CATSDIIRTNRGNEQFF. CDR3 bases: TGTGCCACCAGTGATATTATAAGGACCAATCGGGGGAATGAGCAGTTCTTC.

This sequence joins TRBV27 and TRBJ1-6; tentatively, D is TRBD1 (6 bases). The CDR3 totals 13 residues. The germline V gene has CDR1 MNHEY and CDR2 SMNVEV (reference sequence). V was trimmed by 4 bases and J by 5 bases, leaving 6 bases between them. The CDR3 region has the DNA TGTGCCAGCAGTTACAGGGATAATTCACCCCTCCACTTT. Translated: CASSYRDNSPLHF.

This sequence joins TRBV7-6 and TRBJ2-1; 8 bases match TRBD2. V lost 0 bases to trimming and J lost 6 bases; unmatched junction nucleotides: 4. Germline lookup yields CDR1 SGHVS and CDR2 FNYEAQ. The CDR3 contains 15 residues. The CDR3 bases are TGTGCCAGCAGCTTAGCGAGCGGGAGAGGCAATGAGCAGTTCTTC. This codes for CASSLASGRGNEQFF. The entire variable domain, with the rest obtained from reference TRBV7-6 and TRBJ2-1, is as follows: GAGVSQSPRYKVTKRGQDVALRCDPISGHVSLYWYRQALGQGPEFLTYFNYEAQQDKSGLPNDRFSAERPEGSISTLTIQRTEQRDSAMYRCASSLASGRGNEQFFGPGTRLTVL.

The chain couples TRBV24-1 to TRBJ2-7; 14 bases line up with TRBD2. After removal of 3 bases from V and 2 bases from J, the junction contained 8 bases not matched to a gene. The germline V gene has CDR1 KGHDR and CDR2 SFDVKD. This CDR3 spans 18 amino acids. CDR3 loop: CATSDQNGTSGRTYEQYF. The CDR3, as DNA: TGTGCCACCAGTGATCAGAACGGGACTAGCGGGAGAACCTACGAGCAGTACTTC.

The chain is built from TRBV27 and TRBJ2-7; D may be TRBD2 (5 bases). The CDR3 extends over 13 amino acids. Germline V gives CDR1 MNHEY, CDR2 SMNVEV (reference sequence). Trimming stripped 3 bases from V and 0 bases from J, with 6 bases between. The CDR3 here is CASSLGDSYEQYF. The CDR3 DNA is TGTGCCAGCAGTTTGGGAGACTCCTACGAGCAGTACTTC.

The chain recombines TRBV28 with TRBJ1-1, with D possibly being TRBD1 (6 bases). V gave up 5 bases and J gave up 2 bases, with 18 bases separating them. CDR3 size: 16 residues. The germline V gene has CDR1 MDHEN and CDR2 SYDVKM. The CDR3 nucleotides are TGTGCCAGCAGTCTTCGGGGGGGCTCTGATAACACTGAAGCTTTCTTT. This codes for CASSLRGGSDNTEAFF. Full variable domain (remainder filled in from reference TRBV28 and TRBJ1-1): DVKVTQSSRYLVKRTGEKVFLECVQDMDHENMFWYRQDPGLGLRLIYFSYDVKMKEKGDIPEGYSVSREKKERFSLILESASTNQTSMYLCASSLRGGSDNTEAFFGQGTRLTVV.

The chain carries TRBV11-2 and TRBJ2-5; 8 bases align to TRBD1. CDR3 length: 16 amino acids. Trimming took 0 bases from V and 4 from J; bases not matched to a gene: 7. CDR1 and CDR2 from the germline V gene are SGHAT and FQNNGV. The chain's CDR3 is CASSLDLGRGRETQYF. CDR3 bases: TGTGCCAGCAGCTTAGATCTAGGCAGGGGGCGAGAGACCCAGTACTTC. The full variable domain, its missing parts supplied by reference TRBV11-2 and TRBJ2-5, is EAGVAQSPRYKIIEKRQSVAFWCNPISGHATLYWYQQILGQGPKLLIQFQNNGVVDDSQLPKDRFSAERLKGVDSTLKIQPAKLEDSAVYLCASSLDLGRGRETQYFGPGTRLLVL.

This clone was counted between two and nine times. This chain links TRBV10-3 with TRBJ1-1; possible D gene TRBD1, 5 bases. Germline CDR1 ENHRY, CDR2 SYGVKD. The CDR3 totals 17 residues. Trimming stripped 0 bases from V and 1 base from J, with 15 bases between. The CDR3 here is CAISESGGGSSNTEAFF. The CDR3 DNA reads TGTGCCATCAGTGAGTCTGGGGGGGGGTCCTCGAACACTGAAGCTTTCTTT.

The chain employs TRBV19 and TRBJ1-6, with 10 bases fitting TRBD1. The CDR3 runs to 14 residues. The V gene's germline CDR1 is LNHDA and CDR2 SQIVND (reference sequence). The ends lost 9 bases at V and 13 bases at J; junction bases unmatched: 12. In nucleotides, the CDR3 is TGTGCCAGCAGCCAGGGACAGGGGACAGACCCCCTCCACTTT. Amino acids: CASSQGQGTDPLHF.

The chain couples TRBV7-9 to TRBJ2-7; 13 bases align to TRBD2. The CDR3 covers 18 residues. V gave up 5 bases and J gave up 4 bases; unmatched junction bases: 14. The V gene's germline CDR1 is SEHNR and CDR2 FQNEAQ (reference sequence). The CDR3 sequence: CASSPPGQGTSGNYEQYF. The CDR3 region has the DNA TGTGCCAGCAGCCCACCGGGACAGGGGACTAGCGGGAATTACGAGCAGTACTTC.